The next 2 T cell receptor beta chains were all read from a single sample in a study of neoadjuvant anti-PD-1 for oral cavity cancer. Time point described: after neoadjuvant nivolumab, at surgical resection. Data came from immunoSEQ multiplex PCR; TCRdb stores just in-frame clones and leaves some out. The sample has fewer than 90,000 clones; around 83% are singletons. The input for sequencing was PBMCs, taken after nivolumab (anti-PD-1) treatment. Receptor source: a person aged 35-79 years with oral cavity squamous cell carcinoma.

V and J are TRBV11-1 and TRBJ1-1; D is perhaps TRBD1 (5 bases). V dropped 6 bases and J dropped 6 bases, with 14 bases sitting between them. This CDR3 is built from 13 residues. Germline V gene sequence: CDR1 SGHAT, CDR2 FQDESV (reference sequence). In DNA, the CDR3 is TGTGCCAGCAGTCCCACAGGTATATCTGAAGCTTTCTTT. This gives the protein CASSPTGISEAFF.

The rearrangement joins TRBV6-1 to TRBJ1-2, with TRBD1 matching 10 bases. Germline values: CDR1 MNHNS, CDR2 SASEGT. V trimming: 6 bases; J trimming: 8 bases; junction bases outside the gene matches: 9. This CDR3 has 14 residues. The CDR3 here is CASRTGTGAIGYTF. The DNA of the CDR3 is TGTGCCAGCAGGACCGGGACAGGGGCGATAGGCTACACCTTC.